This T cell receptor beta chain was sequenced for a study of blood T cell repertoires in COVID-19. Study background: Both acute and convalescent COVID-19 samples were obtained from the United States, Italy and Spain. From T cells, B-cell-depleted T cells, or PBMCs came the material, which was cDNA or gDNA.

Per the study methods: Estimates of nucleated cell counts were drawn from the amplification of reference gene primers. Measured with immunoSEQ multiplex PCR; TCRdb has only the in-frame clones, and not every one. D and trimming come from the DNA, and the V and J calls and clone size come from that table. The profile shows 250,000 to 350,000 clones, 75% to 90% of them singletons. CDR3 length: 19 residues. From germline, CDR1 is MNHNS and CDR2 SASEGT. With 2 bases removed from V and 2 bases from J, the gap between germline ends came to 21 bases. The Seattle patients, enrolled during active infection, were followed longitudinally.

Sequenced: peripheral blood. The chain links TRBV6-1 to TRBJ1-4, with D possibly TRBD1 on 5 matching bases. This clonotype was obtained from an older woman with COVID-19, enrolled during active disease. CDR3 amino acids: CASSERGRGIRLTNEKLFF. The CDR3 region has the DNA TGTGCCAGCAGTGAACGGGGGAGAGGGATTAGGTTGACTAATGAAAAACTGTTTTTT.